This TCR beta chain is from a study of OX40 agonist ivuxolimab in advanced cancers. Study overall: Males comprised 82.7% of the group, whose mean age was about 60 years (range 23 to 79).

The data were produced by immunoSEQ multiplex PCR, yet TCRdb's version contains in-frame clones alone and is incomplete. This sample has more than 65,000 clones, with more than 70% found just once. The sequence was obtained from an adult with an advanced solid tumor such as melanoma, head and neck, liver or kidney cancer. The source material was CD4+ or CD8+ T cells sorted from blood, sampled in a trial of the OX40 agonist ivuxolimab.

CDR3 sequence reads: CSVDPDSATYEQYF. The CDR3 nucleotides are TGCAGCGTGGACCCCGACTCGGCTACCTACGAGCAGTACTTC. The J gene is TRBJ2-7, the V gene TRBV29-1; no definite D call. Trimming removed 6 bases at V and 2 bases at J, with 17 bases between. Germline V gene sequence: CDR1 SQVTM, CDR2 ANQGSEA. The CDR3 extends over 14 amino acids.